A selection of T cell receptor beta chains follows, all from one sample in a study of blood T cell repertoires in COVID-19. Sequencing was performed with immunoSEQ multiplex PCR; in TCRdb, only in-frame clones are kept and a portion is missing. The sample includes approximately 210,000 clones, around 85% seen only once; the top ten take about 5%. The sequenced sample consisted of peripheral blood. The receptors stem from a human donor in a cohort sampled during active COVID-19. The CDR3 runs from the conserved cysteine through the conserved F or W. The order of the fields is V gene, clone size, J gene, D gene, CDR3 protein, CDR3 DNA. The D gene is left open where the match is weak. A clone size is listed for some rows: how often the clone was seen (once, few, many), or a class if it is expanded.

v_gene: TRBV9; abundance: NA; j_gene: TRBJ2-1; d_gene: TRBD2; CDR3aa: CASSVSGRVGNEQFF; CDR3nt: TGTGCCAGCAGCGTGAGCGGGAGGGTGGGGAATGAGCAGTTCTTC
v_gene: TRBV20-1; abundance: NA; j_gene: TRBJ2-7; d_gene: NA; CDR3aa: CSASDYRATFGEQYF; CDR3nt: TGCAGTGCGAGTGACTACAGGGCCACCTTTGGGGAGCAGTACTTC
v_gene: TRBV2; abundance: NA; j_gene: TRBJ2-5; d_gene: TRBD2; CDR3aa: CASSESTSGRQETQYF; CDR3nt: TGTGCCAGCAGTGAATCGACTAGCGGGAGACAAGAGACCCAGTACTTC
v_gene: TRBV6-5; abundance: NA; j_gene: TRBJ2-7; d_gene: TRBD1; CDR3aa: CASGTDYEQYF; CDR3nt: TGTGCCAGCGGGACAGACTACGAGCAGTACTTC
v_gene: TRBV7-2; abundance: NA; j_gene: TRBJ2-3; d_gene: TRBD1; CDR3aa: CASSSNPGQVGDTQYF; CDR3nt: TGTGCCAGCAGCTCCAATCCGGGACAGGTGGGGGATACGCAGTATTTT
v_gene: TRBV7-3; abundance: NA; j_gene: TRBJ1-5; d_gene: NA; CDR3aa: CASSLTTGHQPQHF; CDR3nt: TGTGCCAGCAGCTTAACGACAGGTCATCAGCCCCAGCATTTT
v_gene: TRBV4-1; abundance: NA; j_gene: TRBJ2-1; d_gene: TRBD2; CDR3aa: CASKAGGPVYNEQFF; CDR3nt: TGCGCCAGCAAGGCGGGAGGGCCGGTCTACAATGAGCAGTTCTTC
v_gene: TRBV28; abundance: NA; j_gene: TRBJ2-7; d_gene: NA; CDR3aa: CASSLSQGGGLFTYEQYF; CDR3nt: TGTGCCAGCAGTTTATCCCAGGGAGGGGGATTATTCACCTACGAGCAGTACTTC
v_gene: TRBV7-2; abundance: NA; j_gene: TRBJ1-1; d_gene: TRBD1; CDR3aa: CASRKQGSNTEAFF; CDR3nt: TGTGCCAGCAGGAAACAGGGGAGCAACACTGAAGCTTTCTTT
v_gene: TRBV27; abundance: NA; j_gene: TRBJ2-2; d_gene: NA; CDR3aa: CASSFETVSTGELFF; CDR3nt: TGTGCCAGCAGTTTCGAGACAGTGAGCACCGGGGAGCTGTTTTTT
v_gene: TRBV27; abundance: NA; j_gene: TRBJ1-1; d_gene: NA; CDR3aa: CASSFSGITTEAFF; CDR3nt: TGTGCCAGCAGTTTCAGCGGAATTACCACTGAAGCTTTCTTT
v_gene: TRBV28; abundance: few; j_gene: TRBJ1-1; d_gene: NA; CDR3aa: CASSLGQNTEAFF; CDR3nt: TGTGCCAGCAGTTTGGGCCAAAACACTGAAGCTTTCTTT
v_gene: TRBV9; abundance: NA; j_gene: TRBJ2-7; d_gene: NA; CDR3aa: CASSVSGGVLYEQYF; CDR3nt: TGTGCCAGCAGCGTCAGTGGCGGAGTCCTCTACGAGCAGTACTTC
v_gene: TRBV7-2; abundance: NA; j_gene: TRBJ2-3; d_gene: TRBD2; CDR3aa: CASSSTSVRGDTQYF; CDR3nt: TGTGCCAGCAGCTCTACTAGCGTGCGAGGAGATACGCAGTATTTT
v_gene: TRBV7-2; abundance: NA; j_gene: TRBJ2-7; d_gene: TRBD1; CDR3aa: CASSMGQGPYEQYF; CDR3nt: TGTGCCAGCAGCATGGGACAGGGGCCCTACGAGCAGTACTTC
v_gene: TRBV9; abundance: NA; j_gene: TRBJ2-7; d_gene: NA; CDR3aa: CASSVGSSAFYEQYF; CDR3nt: TGTGCCAGCAGCGTAGGGTCTAGCGCATTCTACGAGCAGTACTTC
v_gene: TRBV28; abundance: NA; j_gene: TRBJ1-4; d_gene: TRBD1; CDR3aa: CASSLLGTATNEKLFF; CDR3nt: TGTGCCAGCAGCCTGCTAGGGACAGCAACTAATGAAAAACTGTTTTTT
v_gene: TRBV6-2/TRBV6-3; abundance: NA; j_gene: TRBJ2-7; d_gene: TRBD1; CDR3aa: CASSYSRDRGAYEQYF; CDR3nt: TGTGCCAGCAGTTACTCTAGGGACAGGGGCGCCTACGAGCAGTACTTC
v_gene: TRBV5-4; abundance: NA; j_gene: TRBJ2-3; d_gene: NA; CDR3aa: CASSPPFGLAKSTDTQYF; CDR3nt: TGTGCCAGCAGCCCCCCCTTTGGGTTAGCGAAGAGCACAGATACGCAGTATTTT
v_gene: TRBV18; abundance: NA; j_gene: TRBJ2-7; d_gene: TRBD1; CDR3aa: CASSPNRGTYEQYF; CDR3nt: TGTGCCAGCTCACCAAACAGGGGGACCTACGAGCAGTACTTC
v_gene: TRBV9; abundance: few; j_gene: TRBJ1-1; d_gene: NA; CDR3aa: CASSVGGHGRTEAFF; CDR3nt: TGTGCCAGCAGCGTAGGGGGACATGGAAGGACTGAAGCTTTCTTT
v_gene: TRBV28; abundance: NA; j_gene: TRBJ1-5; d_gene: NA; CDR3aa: CASSLYGQGNSNQPQHF; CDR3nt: TGTGCCAGCAGTTTATACGGGCAGGGAAACAGCAATCAGCCCCAGCATTTT
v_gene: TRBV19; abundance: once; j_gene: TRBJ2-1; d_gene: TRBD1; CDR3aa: CASSIGQGAHEQFF; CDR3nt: TGTGCCAGTAGTATAGGACAGGGGGCTCATGAGCAGTTCTTC
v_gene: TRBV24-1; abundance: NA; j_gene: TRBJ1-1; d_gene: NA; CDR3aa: CATSDPGMGSEAFF; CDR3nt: TGTGCCACCAGTGATCCGGGTATGGGTTCTGAAGCTTTCTTT
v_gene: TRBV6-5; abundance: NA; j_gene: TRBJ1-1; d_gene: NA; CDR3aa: CASSYSEGNTEAFF; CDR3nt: TGTGCCAGCAGTTACTCCGAGGGAAACACTGAAGCTTTCTTT
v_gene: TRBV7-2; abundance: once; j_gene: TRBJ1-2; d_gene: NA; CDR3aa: CASSQTYGDYGYTF; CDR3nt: TGTGCCAGCAGCCAGACCTACGGGGACTATGGCTACACCTTC
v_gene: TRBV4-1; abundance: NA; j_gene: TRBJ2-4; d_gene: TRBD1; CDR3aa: CASSQTGTGGKNIQYF; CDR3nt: TGCGCCAGCAGCCAAACCGGGACAGGGGGCAAAAACATTCAGTACTTC
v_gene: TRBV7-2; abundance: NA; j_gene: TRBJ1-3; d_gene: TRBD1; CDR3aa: CASSSSAGTGGLNTIYF; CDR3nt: TGTGCCAGCAGCTCCAGCGCCGGGACAGGGGGGTTAAACACCATATATTTT
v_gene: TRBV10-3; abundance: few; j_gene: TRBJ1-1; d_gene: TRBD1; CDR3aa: CAISGQGVDTEAFF; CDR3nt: TGTGCCATCAGTGGACAGGGGGTCGACACTGAAGCTTTCTTT
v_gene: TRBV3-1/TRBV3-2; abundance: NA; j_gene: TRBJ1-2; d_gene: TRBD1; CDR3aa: CASSGQAKTF; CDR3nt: TGTGCCAGCAGTGGACAGGCGAAAACCTTC
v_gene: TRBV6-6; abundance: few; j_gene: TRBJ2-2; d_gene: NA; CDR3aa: CASISGNTGMAGELFF; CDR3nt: TGTGCCAGTATAAGCGGGAATACAGGGATGGCCGGGGAGCTGTTTTTT
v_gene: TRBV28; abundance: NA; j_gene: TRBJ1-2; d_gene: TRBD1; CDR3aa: CASSLRQGNGYTF; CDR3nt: TGTGCCAGCAGCCTTCGACAGGGAAATGGCTACACCTTC
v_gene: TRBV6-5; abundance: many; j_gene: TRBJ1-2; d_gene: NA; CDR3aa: CASTMGGYGYTF; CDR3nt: TGTGCCAGCACTATGGGCGGGTATGGCTACACCTTC
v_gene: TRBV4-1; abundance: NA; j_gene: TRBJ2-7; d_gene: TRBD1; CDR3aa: CASSFGQGGGEQYF; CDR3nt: TGCGCCAGCAGCTTCGGACAGGGAGGCGGCGAGCAGTACTTC
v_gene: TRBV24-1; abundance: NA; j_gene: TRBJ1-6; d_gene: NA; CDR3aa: CATLPRGKTDKTPLHF; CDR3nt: TGTGCCACCCTTCCGAGGGGGAAAACGGATAAGACACCCCTCCACTTT
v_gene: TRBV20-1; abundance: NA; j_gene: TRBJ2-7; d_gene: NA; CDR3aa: CSASDASGYSYEQYF; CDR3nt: TGCAGTGCTAGTGATGCCAGCGGGTACTCCTACGAGCAGTACTTC
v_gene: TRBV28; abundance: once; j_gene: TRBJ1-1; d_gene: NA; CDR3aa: CASSLNWQGHTEAFF; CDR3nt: TGTGCCAGCAGTTTAAACTGGCAGGGGCACACTGAAGCTTTCTTT
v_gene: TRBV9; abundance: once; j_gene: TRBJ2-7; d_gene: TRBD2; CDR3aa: CASSVGDYLLEQYF; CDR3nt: TGTGCCAGCAGCGTAGGGGACTACCTCCTCGAGCAGTACTTC
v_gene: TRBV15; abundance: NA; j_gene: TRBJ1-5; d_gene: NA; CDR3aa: CATSRAGTMGNQPQHF; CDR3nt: TGTGCCACCAGCAGAGCTGGGACAATGGGCAATCAGCCCCAGCATTTT
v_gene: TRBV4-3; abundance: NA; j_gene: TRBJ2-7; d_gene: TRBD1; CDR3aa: CASSRLPGQQYEQYF; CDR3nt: TGCGCCAGCAGCCGACTTCCGGGACAGCAGTACGAGCAGTACTTC
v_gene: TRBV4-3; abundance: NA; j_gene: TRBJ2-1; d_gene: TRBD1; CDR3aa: CASSQDHTGQGYNEQFF; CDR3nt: TGCGCCAGCAGCCAAGATCATACGGGACAGGGCTACAATGAGCAGTTCTTC
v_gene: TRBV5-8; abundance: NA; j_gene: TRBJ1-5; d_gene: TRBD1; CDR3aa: CASRRDRGTGGNNQPQHF; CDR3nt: TGTGCCAGCAGGCGAGACAGGGGAACCGGGGGTAACAATCAGCCCCAGCATTTT
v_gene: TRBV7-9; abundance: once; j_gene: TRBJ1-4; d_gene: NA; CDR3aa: CASSPEATNEKLFF; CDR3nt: TGTGCCAGCAGCCCAGAAGCAACTAATGAAAAACTGTTTTTT
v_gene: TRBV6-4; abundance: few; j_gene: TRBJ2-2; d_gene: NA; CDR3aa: CASSDSPDTGELFF; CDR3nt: TGTGCCAGCAGTGACTCTCCCGACACCGGGGAGCTGTTTTTT
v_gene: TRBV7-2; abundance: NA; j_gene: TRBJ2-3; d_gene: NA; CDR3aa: CASSLIRGTDTQYF; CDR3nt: TGTGCCAGCAGCTTAATCCGGGGCACAGATACGCAGTATTTT
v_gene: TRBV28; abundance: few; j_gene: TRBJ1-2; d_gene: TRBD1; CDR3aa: CASRDREAHGYTF; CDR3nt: TGTGCCAGCAGGGACAGGGAGGCCCATGGCTACACCTTC
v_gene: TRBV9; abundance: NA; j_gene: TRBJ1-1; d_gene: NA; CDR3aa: CASSARGGQNTEAFF; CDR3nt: TGTGCCAGCAGCGCCCGAGGGGGACAGAACACTGAAGCTTTCTTT
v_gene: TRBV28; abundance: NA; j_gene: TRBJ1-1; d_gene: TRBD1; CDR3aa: CASSTGVRITEAFF; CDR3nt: TGTGCCAGCAGTACAGGGGTGAGAATCACTGAAGCTTTCTTT
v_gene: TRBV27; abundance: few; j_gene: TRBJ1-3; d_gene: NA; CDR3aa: CASSSGGAGNTIYF; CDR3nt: TGTGCCAGCAGTTCTGGGGGCGCTGGAAACACCATATATTTT
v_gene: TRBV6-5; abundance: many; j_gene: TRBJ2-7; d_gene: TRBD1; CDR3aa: CASSYMDRGYEQYF; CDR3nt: TGTGCCAGCAGTTACATGGACAGGGGTTACGAGCAGTACTTC
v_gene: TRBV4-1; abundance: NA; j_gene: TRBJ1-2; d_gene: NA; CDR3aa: CASSQDLSYGYTF; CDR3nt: TGCGCCAGCAGCCAAGATCTCAGCTATGGCTACACCTTC
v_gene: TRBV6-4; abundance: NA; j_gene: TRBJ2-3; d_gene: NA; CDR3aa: CASSDRVSSTDTQYF; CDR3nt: TGTGCCAGCAGTGACCGGGTCTCTAGCACAGATACGCAGTATTTT
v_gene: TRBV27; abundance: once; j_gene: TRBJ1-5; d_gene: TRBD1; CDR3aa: CASSLRGTGGLNQPQHF; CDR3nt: TGTGCCAGCAGTTTAAGGGGGACAGGGGGCCTCAATCAGCCCCAGCATTTT